This TCR beta chain derives from a study of vaccination and CD4 T cells after COVID-19. With the Oncomine TCR Beta short-read assay, DNA from cultured CD4+ T cells was sequenced. TCRdb ran MiXCR on the PCR reads and lists one entry per CDR3 protein. The sample carries about 20,000 distinct CDR3 sequences, approximately 50% recorded once. Study findings and constraints: Median SARS-CoV-2-reactive clonotype numbers went up from roughly 19 to 38, but not significantly.

The CDR3 sequence is 15 residues long. From germline, CDR1 is LNHDA and CDR2 SQIVND (reference sequence). The V end was cut by 5 bases, the J end by 1 base, with 14 bases between. Treatment denoted: 10-day PBMC culture with coronavirus spike peptide pools or control peptides (ViraFEST assay). Of note for this clonotype: The antigen remains undetermined.

This receptor was identified in a human donor who had recovered from COVID-19. Source material: CD4+ T cells from blood, cultured in vitro. The chain uses TRBV19 and TRBJ1-1, with D unresolved. The CDR3 spells CASSPGQIPNTEAFF. For the CDR3, the DNA is TGTGCCAGTAGTCCCGGGCAGATCCCGAACACTGAAGCTTTCTTT.